This is a list of T cell receptor beta chains from one sample in a study of memory CD4+ T cells and cytomegalovirus serostatus. Data came from immunoSEQ multiplex PCR; TCRdb stores just in-frame clones and leaves some out. Altogether about 31,000 clones are present, about 80% being singletons, with the ten largest covering 0.6% to 0.65%. Specimen: memory CD4+ T cells from blood. The receptors derive from an adult in good health and CMV-seronegative. Some clones in this sample may be carry-over from other donors' samples. Each CDR3 is given with its conserved first and last residue. The D gene is left open where the match is weak. The size field is filled for only some rows; it gives once, few, many or a size class.

TRBJ2-1 TRBV29-1 TRBD1 . TGCAGCGTCCACCGGGGACAGAGTCCGTTCTTC CSVHRGQSPFF
TRBJ2-7 TRBV6-5 . . TGTGCCAGCAGTGGGGGGGGCCTTCGGGAGCAGTACTTC CASSGGGLREQYF
TRBJ2-7 TRBV4-3 . . TGCGCCAGCAGCCAAGATTACGGGGGCGAGCAGTACTTC CASSQDYGGEQYF
TRBJ2-2 TRBV15 . . TGTGCCACCAGTTATCGGAGTAACACCGGGGAGCTGTTTTTT CATSYRSNTGELFF
TRBJ1-2 TRBV5-1 TRBD1 . TGCGCCAGCAGCGGAGGACAGGGGTACAACTATGGCTACACCTTC CASSGGQGYNYGYTF
TRBJ1-2 TRBV25-1 TRBD1 few TGTGCCAGCAGTCCTGAACGGGGGACAGGGGGCTATGGCTACACCTTC CASSPERGTGGYGYTF
TRBJ2-2 TRBV13 . . TGTGCCAGCAGCCCGGCTCTGGGGTTGGGCGCCGGGGAGCTGTTTTTT CASSPALGLGAGELFF
TRBJ2-1 TRBV4-3 . . TGCGCCAGCAGCCAAGAGCGGGTTTCACCACAGCAGTTCTTC CASSQERVSPQQFF
TRBJ2-7 TRBV6-5 TRBD2 . TGTGCCAGCAGGGGGGGGGTCTACGAGCAGTACTTC CASRGGVYEQYF
TRBJ1-2 TRBV7-2 TRBD1 . TGTGCCAGCAGCTTAGCTCCAGGGGGCTATGGCTACACCTTC CASSLAPGGYGYTF
TRBJ1-2 TRBV27 TRBD1 few TGTGCCAGCAGTTTCACCCTACAGGGGTTAGGTGGCTACACCTTC CASSFTLQGLGGYTF
TRBJ1-2 TRBV2 TRBD1 . TGTGCCAGCAAACGGACAGGGGGGGACTATGGCTACACCTTC CASKRTGGDYGYTF